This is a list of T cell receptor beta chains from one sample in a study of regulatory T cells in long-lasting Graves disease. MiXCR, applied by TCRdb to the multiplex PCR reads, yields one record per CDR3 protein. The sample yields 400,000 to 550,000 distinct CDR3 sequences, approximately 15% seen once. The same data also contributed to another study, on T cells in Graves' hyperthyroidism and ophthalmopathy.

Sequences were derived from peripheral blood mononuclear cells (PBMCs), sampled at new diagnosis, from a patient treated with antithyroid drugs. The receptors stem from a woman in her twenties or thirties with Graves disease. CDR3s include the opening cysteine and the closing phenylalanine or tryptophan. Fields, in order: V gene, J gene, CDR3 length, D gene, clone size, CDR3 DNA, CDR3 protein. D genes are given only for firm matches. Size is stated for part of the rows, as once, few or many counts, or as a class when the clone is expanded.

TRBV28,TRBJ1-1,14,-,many,TGTGCCAGCAGTCTCCTACGGGGGTCCACTGAAGCTTTCTTT,CASSLLRGSTEAFF
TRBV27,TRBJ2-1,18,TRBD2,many,TGTGCCAGCAGCCTGACCAAGATCAGCGGGAGTCCCCTGGGTGAGCAGTTCTTC,CASSLTKISGSPLGEQFF
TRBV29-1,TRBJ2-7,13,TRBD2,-,TGCAGCGTTGTGACTAGCGGGATGGGAGAGCAGTACTTC,CSVVTSGMGEQYF
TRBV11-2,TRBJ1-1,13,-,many,TGTGCCAGCAGTTCACGGTTGGGCACTGAAGCTTTCTTT,CASSSRLGTEAFF
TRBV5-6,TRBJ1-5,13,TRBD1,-,TGTGCCAGCGGTCAGGGGGGCAATCAGCCCCAGCATTTT,CASGQGGNQPQHF
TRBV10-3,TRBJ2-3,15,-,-,TGTGCCATCACTGAGGGATCCCCCGTGGCAGATACGCAGTATTTT,CAITEGSPVADTQYF
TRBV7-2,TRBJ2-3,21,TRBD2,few,TGTGCCAGCAGCTTGACCGGAGCGGGAGAGGCCTCTGGCCCTAGCACAGATACGCAGTATTTT,CASSLTGAGEASGPSTDTQYF
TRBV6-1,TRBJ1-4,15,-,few,TGTGCCAGCAGAATTGGGCCTGCAACTAATGAAAAACTGTTTTTT,CASRIGPATNEKLFF
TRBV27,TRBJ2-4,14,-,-,TGTGCCAGCAGTTTTGGGGGGCTTGAAAACATTCAGTACTTC,CASSFGGLENIQYF
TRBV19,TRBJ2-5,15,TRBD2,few,TGTGCCAGTAGTCTTGGCGGGAGAGGGGAAGAGACCCAGTACTTC,CASSLGGRGEETQYF
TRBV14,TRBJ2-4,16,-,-,TGTGCCAGCAGCCAAGAGGGGACGGGTTGGAGGAACATTCAGTACTTC,CASSQEGTGWRNIQYF
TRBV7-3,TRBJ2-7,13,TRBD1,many,TGTGCCAGCAGCCAAGGGACAGGCTACGAGCAGTACTTC,CASSQGTGYEQYF
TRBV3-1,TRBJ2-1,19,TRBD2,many,TGTGCCAGCAGCCAAGACAGAAGGCTAGGCGGGAGGTATTACAATGAGCAGTTCTTC,CASSQDRRLGGRYYNEQFF
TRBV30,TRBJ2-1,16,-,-,TGTGCCTGGAGTGTACGGGTGTTTCGGGGGTACAATGAGCAGTTCTTC,CAWSVRVFRGYNEQFF
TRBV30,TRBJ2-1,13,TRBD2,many,TGTGCCTTGGCACTAGCGGCGTACAATGAGCAGTTCTTC,CALALAAYNEQFF
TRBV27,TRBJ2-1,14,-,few,TGTGCCAGCAGTTTATTGGCGTCTGGTAATGAGCAGTTCTTC,CASSLLASGNEQFF
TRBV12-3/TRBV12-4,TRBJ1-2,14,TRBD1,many,TGTGCCAGCAGTTTACGGACAGGGCTACGCGTCTACACCTTC,CASSLRTGLRVYTF
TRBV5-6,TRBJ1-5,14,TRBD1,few,TGTGCCAGCAGCTTGGCAGGGGGCCATCAGCCCCAGCATTTT,CASSLAGGHQPQHF
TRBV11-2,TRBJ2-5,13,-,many,TGTGCCAGCAGTTCTAAGGATCAAGAGACCCAGTACTTC,CASSSKDQETQYF
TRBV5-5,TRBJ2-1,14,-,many,TGCGCCAGCAGCTTGACCCGGGGGTATCTTGAGCAGTTCTTC,CASSLTRGYLEQFF
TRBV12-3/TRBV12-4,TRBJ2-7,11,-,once,TGTGCCAGACAGTCCTCCTACGAGCAGTACTTC,CARQSSYEQYF
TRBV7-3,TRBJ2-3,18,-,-,TGTGCCAGCAGTCTGGACAGCGCGGCGGGCCTAGACACAGATACGCAGTATTTT,CASSLDSAAGLDTDTQYF
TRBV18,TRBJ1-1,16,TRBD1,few,TGTGCCAGCTCGGGACAGGGAGTAGGTGGCTCCCCCGAAGCTTTCTTT,CASSGQGVGGSPEAFF
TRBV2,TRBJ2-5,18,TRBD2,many,TGTGCCAGCAGGGATGGACTAGCGGGAGGGCCGTGGGGAGAGACCCAGTACTTC,CASRDGLAGGPWGETQYF
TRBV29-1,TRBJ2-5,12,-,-,TGCAGCGTTGTAATCACTCAAGAGACCCAGTACTTC,CSVVITQETQYF
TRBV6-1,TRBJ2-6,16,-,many,TGTGCCAGCAGTGAAGCAAGCACCCTCGGGGCCAACGTCCTGACTTTC,CASSEASTLGANVLTF
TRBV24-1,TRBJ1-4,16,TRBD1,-,TGTGCCACCAGTAGCGGCGGGACAGGGTTACGGGAAAAACTGTTTTTT,CATSSGGTGLREKLFF
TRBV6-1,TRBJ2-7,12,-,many,TGTGCCAGCAGTGTGAGCCGATCCTTTCAGTACTTC,CASSVSRSFQYF
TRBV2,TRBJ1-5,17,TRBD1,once,TGTGCCAGCAGCCGGGACAGGGGCCCAGGGGGCAATCAGCCCCAGCATTTT,CASSRDRGPGGNQPQHF
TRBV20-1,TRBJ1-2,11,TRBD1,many,TGCAGTGCCGGGACAGGGAAAGTCTACACCTTC,CSAGTGKVYTF
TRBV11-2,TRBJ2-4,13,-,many,TGTGCCAGCAGCTTAGGAGCAAAAAACATTCAGTACTTC,CASSLGAKNIQYF
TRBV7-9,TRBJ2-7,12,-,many,TGTGCCAGCAGCTTGGGGGTGGGCGAGCAGTACTTC,CASSLGVGEQYF
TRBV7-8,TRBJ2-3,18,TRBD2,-,TGTGCCAGCAGCTTATCGGGACTAGCGGGAGCGGGCACAGATACGCAGTATTTT,CASSLSGLAGAGTDTQYF
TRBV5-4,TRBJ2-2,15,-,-,TGTGCCACCAGACCGGCTAGCTGGGGCACCGGGGAGCTGTTTTTT,CATRPASWGTGELFF
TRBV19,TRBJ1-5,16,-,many,TGTGCCAGTAGCCCGGGGAGGACTCATAGCAATCAGCCCCAGCATTTT,CASSPGRTHSNQPQHF
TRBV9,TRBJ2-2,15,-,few,TGTGCCAGCAGCGTATTGAGCGGAAACACCGGGGAGCTGTTTTTT,CASSVLSGNTGELFF
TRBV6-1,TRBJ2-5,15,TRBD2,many,TGTGCCAGCAGTCGGGGACTAGCGGGAGGAGAGACCCAGTACTTC,CASSRGLAGGETQYF
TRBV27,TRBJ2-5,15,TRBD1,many,TGTGCCAGCAGTGCCACAGGGGCTCGCCAAGAGACCCAGTACTTC,CASSATGARQETQYF
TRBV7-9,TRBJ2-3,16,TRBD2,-,TGTGCCAGCAGCTTGCTTACTAGCGGGAGCACAGATACGCAGTATTTT,CASSLLTSGSTDTQYF
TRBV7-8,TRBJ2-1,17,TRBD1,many,TGTGCCAGCAGCTTACGATCTGGGGGACAGGGATACAATGAGCAGTTCTTC,CASSLRSGGQGYNEQFF
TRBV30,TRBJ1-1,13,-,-,TGTGCCTGGAGTTCGGCAGCGAACACTGAAGCTTTCTTT,CAWSSAANTEAFF